The clone carrying this T cell receptor beta chain was counted ten times or more. The sample comes from a study of CD8 T cells in ankylosing spondylitis. TCRdb processed the 5' RACE reads anew with MiXCR; each CDR3 protein has one entry. Found here are under 250,000 distinct CDR3 sequences, approximately 8.4% of them singletons; the top ten hold around 4.9%. The TCR sequence derives from a female donor with ankylosing spondylitis or in good health (not recorded which). The specimen sequenced was blood, either unsorted or a sorted T cell fraction (not recorded which).

The CDR3 reads CASSRRKTGRNEQFF. The DNA for the CDR3 is TGCGCCAGCAGCCGAAGAAAGACAGGGAGGAATGAGCAGTTCTTC. The chain uses TRBV4-3 and TRBJ2-1, with a tentative D call TRBD1 (7 bases). This CDR3 spans 15 amino acids. The germline CDR1 and CDR2 sequences are LGHNA and YSLEER. V was pared by 4 bases and J by 7 bases, with 17 bases between.